This T cell receptor (beta chain) was recorded in a study of shared clonotypes between healthy human individuals. Between the trimmed V and J ends, which lost 4 bases and 4 bases, there was a span of 13 bases. The CDR3 runs 14 residues. Per the germline V gene, CDR1 is MDHEN and CDR2 is SYDVKM. Study outcomes and limitations: Clonotype sharing among donors likely depends on sequencing depth.

Repertoires were generated with immunoSEQ multiplex PCR, while TCRdb's copy carries only in-frame clones and drops some. The repertoire consists of millions of clones, with approximately 94% occurring once and the leading ten covering approximately 1.2%. A remark on this clone: Antigen unknown.

In the naive CD8 group, cells lacked CD45RO and were positively selected for CCR7, so terminally differentiated effector memory CD45RA+ cells were left out. This sequence originates from a man aged 18 to 30 in good health. Material: naive CD8+ T cells sorted from blood. The chain employs TRBV28 and TRBJ1-2; D gene ambiguous. Written as DNA, the CDR3 is TGTGCCAGCAGTTACCGCCCGAATGGCTATGGCTACACCTTC. Its translation is CASSYRPNGYGYTF.